The 10 T cell receptor beta chains listed next were all sequenced from one sample in a study of blood T cell repertoires in COVID-19. Here immunoSEQ multiplex PCR was the method, and the copy in TCRdb shows in-frame clones only, minus some. The table lists approximately 82,000 clones, 75% to 90% of them singletons. The sample comprised peripheral blood. Source of these receptors: a human donor in a cohort sampled during active COVID-19.

The V gene is TRBV10-2, the J gene TRBJ2-5; 11 bases line up with TRBD2. The CDR3 is made up of 18 amino acids. Germline V gene data show CDR1 as WSHSY and CDR2 as SAAADI. With V trimmed by 2 bases and J by 2 bases, 10 bases remained unmatched. CDR3 sequence: CASSEEPSTSGMQETQYF. The CDR3 DNA reads as TGCGCCAGCAGTGAGGAACCCTCGACTAGCGGGATGCAAGAGACCCAGTACTTC.

This clone was detected ten times or more. The V call is TRBV11-2, the J call TRBJ2-5; D is possibly TRBD2 (6 bases). The germline V and J ends were trimmed by 1 base and 5 bases, with 8 bases remaining between them. Germline V gene data show CDR1 as SGHAT and CDR2 as FQNNGV. This CDR3 spans 13 amino acids. The CDR3 is CASSLAGRETQYF. The CDR3 nucleotides are TGTGCCAGCAGCTTAGCGGGGAGGGAGACCCAGTACTTC.

Worth noting for this clone: The identical CDR3 is also encoded by other nucleotide sequences in the sample. The V call is TRBV3-1 (or the pseudogene TRBV3-2), the J call TRBJ1-2, with 8 bases matching TRBD1. Losses at the gene ends were 3 bases for V and 3 bases for J; bases not matched to a gene: 0. Germline V CDR1 and CDR2: LGHDT, YNNKEL (reference sequence). The CDR3 runs 13 residues. DNA for the CDR3: TGTGCCAGCAGCCAGGACAGGGACTATGGCTACACCTTC. It yields the protein CASSQDRDYGYTF.

The rearrangement links TRBV6-5 to TRBJ2-5, with D possibly matching TRBD2 (5 bases). Trimming removed 2 bases from V and 7 bases from J, with 5 bases in between. The CDR3 spans 11 residues. The germline CDR1 and CDR2 sequences are MNHEY and SVGAGI. As DNA, the CDR3 is TGTGCCAGCAGTTACGGGAGGACCCAGTACTTC. Protein: CASSYGRTQYF.

The gene calls are TRBV11-3 and TRBJ2-7, with D tentatively TRBD1 (6 bases). V shed 3 bases and J shed 2 bases, with 11 bases lying between them. The length of the CDR3 is 14 residues. Germline values: CDR1 SGHNT, CDR2 YENEEA. The CDR3 region has the DNA TGTGCCAGCAGCTTGGACAGCTTAGCCTACGAGCAGTACTTC. Its protein product is CASSLDSLAYEQYF. Combining the CDR3 with reference TRBV11-3 and TRBJ2-7 gives the whole variable domain EAGVVQSPRYKIIEKKQPVAFWCNPISGHNTLYWYLQNLGQGPELLIRYENEEAVDDSQLPKDRFSAERLKGVDSTLKIQPAELGDSAVYLCASSLDSLAYEQYFGPGTRLTVT.

This chain connects TRBV2 to TRBJ1-2; D not resolved. V lost 3 bases, J lost 0 bases, and 8 bases lay in between. This CDR3 spans 14 amino acids. Germline V CDR1 and CDR2: SNHLY, FYNNEI. The CDR3 sequence: CASSDGLPNYGYTF. CDR3 DNA sequence: TGTGCCAGCAGTGACGGACTCCCTAACTATGGCTACACCTTC. The whole variable domain, filled in from reference TRBV2 and TRBJ1-2, reads EPEVTQTPSHQVTQMGQEVILRCVPISNHLYFYWYRQILGQKVEFLVSFYNNEISEKSEIFDDQFSVERPDGSNFTLKIRSTKLEDSAMYFCASSDGLPNYGYTFGSGTRLTVV.

The chain combines TRBV2 with TRBJ2-5; 12 nucleotides agree with TRBD2. J lost 5 bases, V lost 0 bases, and 4 bases had no gene match. Germline V lookup: CDR1 SNHLY, CDR2 FYNNEI. This CDR3 is 16 amino acids long. In DNA form, the CDR3 reads TGTGCCAGCAGTGAAGCGCGGACTAGCGGGGTGGAGACCCAGTACTTC. It encodes CASSEARTSGVETQYF. The variable domain in full, with the rest retrieved from reference TRBV2 and TRBJ2-5, is EPEVTQTPSHQVTQMGQEVILRCVPISNHLYFYWYRQILGQKVEFLVSFYNNEISEKSEIFDDQFSVERPDGSNFTLKIRSTKLEDSAMYFCASSEARTSGVETQYFGPGTRLLVL.

This chain's CDR3 is CASSFRGQVWDTQYF. Here the CDR3 DNA reads TGTGCCAGCTCCTTTCGGGGACAGGTATGGGATACGCAGTATTTT. V is TRBV11-3 and J is TRBJ2-3, with 8 bases fitting TRBD1. Trimming cost V 8 bases and J 6 bases; bases outside gene matches: 13. This CDR3 contains 15 residues. Germline V lookup: CDR1 SGHNT, CDR2 YENEEA.

This clone was observed many times. V gene TRBV5-6 combines with J gene TRBJ2-3, with TRBD2 matching over 7 bases. The CDR3 covers 18 residues. The ends lost 1 base at V and 3 bases at J; junction bases unmatched: 14. From germline, CDR1 is SGHDT and CDR2 YYEEEE. CDR3 protein: CASSLLSGKGFRTDTQYF. The DNA for the CDR3 is TGTGCCAGCAGCTTGCTGAGCGGGAAGGGGTTTAGAACAGATACGCAGTATTTT.

This chain joins TRBV5-1 and TRBJ1-1, with a weak D call TRBD1 (5 bases). V was cut by 4 bases and J by 1 base, with 11 bases left in between. The germline CDR1 and CDR2 sequences are SGHRS and YFSETQ. The CDR3 totals 14 residues. Here the CDR3 DNA reads TGCGCCAGCAGCATACAGGATGGGAACACTGAAGCTTTCTTT. This encodes CASSIQDGNTEAFF.